Described below is a single T cell receptor beta chain sequence and its context. Primers included in the PCR were 60 Vbeta and 13 Jbeta primers. TCRdb's copy holds only in-frame clones and misses some; the assay was immunoSEQ multiplex PCR. The table records over 65,000 clones, roughly 80% of them present only once. V was cut by 4 bases and J by 6 bases, with 15 bases left in between. CDR3 length: 13 amino acids. From germline, CDR1 is GTSNPN and CDR2 SVGIG (reference sequence). This entry comes from a study of cytomegalovirus exposure and HLA in healthy donors. The receptor comes from a woman aged 25 to 39 in good health and CMV-seropositive. The sample taken for sequencing was PBMCs. This chain connects TRBV30 to TRBJ1-2; D gene uncertain. CDR3 loop: CAWTQNGENGYTF. The CDR3 nucleotides are TGTGCCTGGACACAGAATGGGGAGAATGGCTACACCTTC. The full variable domain, completed using reference TRBV30 and TRBJ1-2, is SQTIHQWPATLVQPVGSPLSLECTVEGTSNPNLYWYRQAAGRGLQLLFYSVGIGQISSEVPQNLSASRPQDRQFILSSKKLLLSDSGFYLCAWTQNGENGYTFGSGTRLTVV.